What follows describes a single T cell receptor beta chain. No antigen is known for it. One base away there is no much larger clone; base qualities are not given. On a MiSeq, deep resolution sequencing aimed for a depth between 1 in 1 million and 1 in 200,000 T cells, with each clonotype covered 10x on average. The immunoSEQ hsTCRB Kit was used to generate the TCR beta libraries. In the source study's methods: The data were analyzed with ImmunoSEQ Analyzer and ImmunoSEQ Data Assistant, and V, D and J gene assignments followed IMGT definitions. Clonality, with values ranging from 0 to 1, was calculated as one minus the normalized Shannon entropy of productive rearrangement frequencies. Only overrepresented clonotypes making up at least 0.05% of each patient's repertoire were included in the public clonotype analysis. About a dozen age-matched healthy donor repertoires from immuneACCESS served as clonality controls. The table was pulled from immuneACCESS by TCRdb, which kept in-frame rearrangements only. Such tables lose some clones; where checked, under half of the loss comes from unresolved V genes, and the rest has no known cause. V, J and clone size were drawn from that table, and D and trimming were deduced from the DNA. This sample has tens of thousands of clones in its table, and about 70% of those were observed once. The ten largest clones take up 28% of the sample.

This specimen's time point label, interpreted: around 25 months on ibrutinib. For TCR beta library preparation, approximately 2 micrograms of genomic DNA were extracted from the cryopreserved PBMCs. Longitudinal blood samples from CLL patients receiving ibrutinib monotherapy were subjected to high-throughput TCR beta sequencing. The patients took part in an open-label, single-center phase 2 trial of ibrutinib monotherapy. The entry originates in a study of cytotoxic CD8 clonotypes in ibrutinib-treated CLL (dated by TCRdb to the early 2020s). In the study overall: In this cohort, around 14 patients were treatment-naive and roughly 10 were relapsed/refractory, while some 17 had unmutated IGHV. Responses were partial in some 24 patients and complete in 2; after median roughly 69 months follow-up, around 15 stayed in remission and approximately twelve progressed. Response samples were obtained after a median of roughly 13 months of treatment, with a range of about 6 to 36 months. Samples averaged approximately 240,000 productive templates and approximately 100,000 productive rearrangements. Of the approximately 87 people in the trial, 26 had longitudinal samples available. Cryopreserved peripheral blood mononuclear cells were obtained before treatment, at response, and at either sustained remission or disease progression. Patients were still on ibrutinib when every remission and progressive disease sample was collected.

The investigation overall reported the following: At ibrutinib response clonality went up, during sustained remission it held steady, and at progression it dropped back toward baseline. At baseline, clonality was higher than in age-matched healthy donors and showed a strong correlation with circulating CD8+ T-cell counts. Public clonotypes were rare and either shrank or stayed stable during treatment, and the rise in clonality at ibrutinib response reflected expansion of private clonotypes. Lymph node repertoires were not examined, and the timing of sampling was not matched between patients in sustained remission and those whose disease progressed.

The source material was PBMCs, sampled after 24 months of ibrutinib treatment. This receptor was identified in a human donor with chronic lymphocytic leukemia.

The DNA sequence follows: TGCGCCAGCAGCCGGGACAGGTACACAGATACGCAGTATTTT. It codes for CASSRDRYTDTQYF. The rearranged chain carries TRBV4-1 and TRBJ2-3, and 8 junctional nucleotides match TRBD1. The CDR3 holds 14 amino acids from the cysteine to the phenylalanine. The kept DNA is CDR3 alone, 42 bases in frame from the first base. From the germline V gene, CDR1 is MGHRA and CDR2 is YSYEKL. Here V drops 4 bases and J drops 2 bases, and the junction holds 2 bases not matched to any gene.